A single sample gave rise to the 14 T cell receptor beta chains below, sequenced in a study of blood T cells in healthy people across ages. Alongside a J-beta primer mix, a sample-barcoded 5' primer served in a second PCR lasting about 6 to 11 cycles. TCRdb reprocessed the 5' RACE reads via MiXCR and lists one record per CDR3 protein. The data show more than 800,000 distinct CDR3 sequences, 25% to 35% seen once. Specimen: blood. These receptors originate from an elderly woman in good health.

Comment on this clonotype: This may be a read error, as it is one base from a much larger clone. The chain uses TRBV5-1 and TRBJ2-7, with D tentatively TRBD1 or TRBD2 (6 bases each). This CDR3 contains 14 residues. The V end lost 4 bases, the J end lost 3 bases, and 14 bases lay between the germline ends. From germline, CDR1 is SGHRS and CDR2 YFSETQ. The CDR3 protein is CASSAQGGYYEQYF. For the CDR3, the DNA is TGCGCCAGCAGCGCACAGGGAGGTTACTACGAGCAGTACTTC.

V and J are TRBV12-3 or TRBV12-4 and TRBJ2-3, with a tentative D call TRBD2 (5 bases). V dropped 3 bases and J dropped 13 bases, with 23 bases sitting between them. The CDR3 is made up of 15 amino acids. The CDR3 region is CASSFRIGVTDAEYF. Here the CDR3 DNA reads TGTGCCAGCAGTTTTCGGATCGGGGTCACAGATGCGGAGTATTTT.

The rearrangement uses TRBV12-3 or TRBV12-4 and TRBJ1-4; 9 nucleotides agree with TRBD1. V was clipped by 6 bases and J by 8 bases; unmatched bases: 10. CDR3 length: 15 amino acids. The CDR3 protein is CASRSSGTGREKLFF. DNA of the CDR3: TGTGCCAGCAGGTCTTCCGGGACAGGGCGCGAAAAACTGTTTTTT.

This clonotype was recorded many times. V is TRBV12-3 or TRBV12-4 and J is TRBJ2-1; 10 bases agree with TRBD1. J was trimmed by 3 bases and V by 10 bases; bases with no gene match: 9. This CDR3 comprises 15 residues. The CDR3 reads CAIRQGAGIYNEQFF. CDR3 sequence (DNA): TGTGCCATACGACAGGGGGCGGGCATCTACAATGAGCAGTTCTTC.

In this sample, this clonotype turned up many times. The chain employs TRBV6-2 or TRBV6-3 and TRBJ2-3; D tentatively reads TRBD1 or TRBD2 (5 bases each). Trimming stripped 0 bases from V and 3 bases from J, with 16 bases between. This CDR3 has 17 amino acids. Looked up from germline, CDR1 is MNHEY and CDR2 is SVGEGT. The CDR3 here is CASSYSSRGQRTDTQYF. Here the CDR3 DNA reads TGTGCCAGCAGTTACTCGTCACGGGGCCAGCGGACAGATACGCAGTATTTT.

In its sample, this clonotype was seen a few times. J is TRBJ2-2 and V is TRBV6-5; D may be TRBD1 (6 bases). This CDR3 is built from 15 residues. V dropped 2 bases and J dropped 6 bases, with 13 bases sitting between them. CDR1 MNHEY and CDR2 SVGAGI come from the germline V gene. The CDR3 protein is CASSYITQGSGELFF. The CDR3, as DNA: TGTGCCAGCAGTTACATTACTCAGGGGTCCGGGGAGCTGTTTTTT.

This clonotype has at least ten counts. The CDR3 DNA sequence: TGTGCCAGCAGTTACTCGGCCCCTTCTGGGGGCAAAAACATTCAGTACTTC. Encoded protein: CASSYSAPSGGKNIQYF. This rearrangement joins TRBV6-5 to TRBJ2-4; D possibly uses TRBD1 or TRBD2 (5 bases each). In germline, CDR1 is MNHEY, CDR2 SVGAGI. CDR3 length: 17 amino acids. Trimming cost V 0 bases and J 3 bases, with 15 bases left between them.

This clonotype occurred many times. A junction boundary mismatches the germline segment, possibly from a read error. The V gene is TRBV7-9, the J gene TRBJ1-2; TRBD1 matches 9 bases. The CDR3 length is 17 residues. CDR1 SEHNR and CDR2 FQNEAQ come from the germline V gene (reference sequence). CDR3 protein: CASSPSGTGPAKYGYTF. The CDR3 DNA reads TGTGCCAGCAGCCCCTCGGGGACAGGGCCCGCTAAATATGGCTACACCTTC.

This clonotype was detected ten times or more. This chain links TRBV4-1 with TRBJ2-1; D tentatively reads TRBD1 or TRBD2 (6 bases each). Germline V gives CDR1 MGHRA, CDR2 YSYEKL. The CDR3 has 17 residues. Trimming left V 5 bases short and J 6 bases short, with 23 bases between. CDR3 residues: CASSSVGGRSTGNEQFF. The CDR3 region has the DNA TGCGCCAGCAGCTCGGTAGGGGGGCGGTCCACCGGCAATGAGCAGTTCTTC.

The DNA for the CDR3 is TGTGCCAGCAGTTTTAGCGCCAGACTAAGCAATCAGCCCCAGCATTTT. Translating gives CASSFSARLSNQPQHF. This sequence joins TRBV28 and TRBJ1-5, with D hard to call. Germline CDR1 and CDR2: MDHEN and SYDVKM. This CDR3 comprises 16 residues. The V gene lost 3 bases and the J gene lost 1 base, with 13 bases spanning the gap.

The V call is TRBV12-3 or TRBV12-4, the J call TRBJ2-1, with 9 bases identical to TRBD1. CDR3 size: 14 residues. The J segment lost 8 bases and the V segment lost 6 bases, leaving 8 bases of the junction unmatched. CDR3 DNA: TGTGCCAGCAGCCCCCTAGGGACAGGGTATGAGCAGTTCTTC. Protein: CASSPLGTGYEQFF.

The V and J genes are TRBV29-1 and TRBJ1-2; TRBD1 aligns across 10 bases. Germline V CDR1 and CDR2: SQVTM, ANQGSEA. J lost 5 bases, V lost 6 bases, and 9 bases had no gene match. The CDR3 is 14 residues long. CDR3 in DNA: TGCAGCGTGGACAGCCGGACAGGGGGATATGGCTACACCTTC. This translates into CSVDSRTGGYGYTF. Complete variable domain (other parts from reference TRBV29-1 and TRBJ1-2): SAVISQKPSRDICQRGTSLTIQCQVDSQVTMMFWYRQQPGQSLTLIATANQGSEATYESGFVIDKFPISRPNLTFSTLTVSNMSPEDSSIYLCSVDSRTGGYGYTFGSGTRLTVV.

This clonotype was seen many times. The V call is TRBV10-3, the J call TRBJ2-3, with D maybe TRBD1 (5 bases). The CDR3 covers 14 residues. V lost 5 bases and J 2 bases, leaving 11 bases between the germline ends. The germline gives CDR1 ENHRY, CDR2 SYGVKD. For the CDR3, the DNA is TGTGCCATCAGTCCAGGGCGATCCACAGATACGCAGTATTTT. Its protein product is CAISPGRSTDTQYF.

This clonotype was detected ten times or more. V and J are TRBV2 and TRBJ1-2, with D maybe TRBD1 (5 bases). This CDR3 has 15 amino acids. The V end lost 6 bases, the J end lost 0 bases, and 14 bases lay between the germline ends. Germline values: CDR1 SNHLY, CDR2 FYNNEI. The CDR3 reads CASSTRQLSNYGYTF. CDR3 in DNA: TGTGCCAGCAGCACAAGACAGCTTTCTAACTATGGCTACACCTTC.